The 26 T cell receptor delta chains below come from one sample, sequenced in a study of γδ T cells in repeated Plasmodium falciparum infection (dated by TCRdb to 2020 to 2023). For bulk TCR repertoire analysis, Vgamma9/Vdelta2+ and Vdelta2-negative gammadelta T cell populations were flow-sorted out of peripheral blood mononuclear cells. Libraries were built with multiplex PCR. Sequencing instrument: Illumina MiSeq. TCRdb reprocessed the public reads with the caller CATT; rows with the same DNA were merged afterwards. Here the sample has around 89,000 delta-chain clones; almost 1.5% occur a single time. The ten largest clones add up to just under 9% of the sample. Sequencing was done on a sample of gamma-delta T cells from blood. The receptors come from a pool of human donors (malaria-infected and uninfected, not separated).

The chain recombines TRDV2 with TRDJ1; the match to TRDD3 covers 7 bases. The J gene is absent in TCRdb and was assigned here via DNA matching to germline. The CDR3 has 19 amino acids. V lost 0 bases to trimming and J lost 1 base; unmatched junction nucleotides: 16. In germline, CDR1 is GEAIGNYY, CDR2 EKD. The CDR3 DNA reads as TGTGCCTGTGACACCGTAGCTGGGGGCGGCCAGCACACCACCGATAAACTCATCTTT. It codes for CACDTVAGGGQHTTDKLIF.

This clone was seen a handful of times. TCRdb's protein for this DNA is that of a much larger clone and differs from the translation at residue 11, likely a read error; the protein shown is the DNA translation. The chain recombines TRDV2 with TRDJ1; TRDD3 agrees at 8 bases. No J gene was available from TCRdb, and it was assigned here by a germline match of the DNA. The V segment lost 0 bases and the J segment 0 bases; nucleotides outside the gene matches: 17. This CDR3 is built from 20 residues. Germline assignment: CDR1 GEAIGNYY and CDR2 EKD. CDR3 in amino acids: CACDTVRGWGTRRYTDKLIF. The DNA of the CDR3 is TGTGCCTGTGACACCGTCCGCGGCTGGGGGACACGAAGGTACACCGATAAACTCATCTTT.

In this sample, this clone is medium-sized (0.01 to 0.1%). At the DNA level, this CDR3 is encoded by other sequences in the same sample as well. V and J are TRDV3 and TRDJ1; D uncertain. Trimming stripped 4 bases from V and 0 bases from J, with 15 bases between. Germline loops: CDR1 TVYSNPD, CDR2 GDNSRS (reference sequence). CDR3 length equals 14 residues. This chain's CDR3 is CAYGRETHTDKLIF. The CDR3 coding sequence is TGTGCCTATGGTAGGGAGACTCACACCGATAAACTCATCTTT. Together with reference TRDV3 and TRDJ1, the CDR3 gives the full variable domain: CDKVTQSSPDQTVASGSEVVLLCTYDTVYSNPDLFWYRIRPDYSFQFVFYGDNSRSEGADFTQGRFSVKHILTQKAFHLVISPVRTEDSATYYCAYGRETHTDKLIFGKGTRVTVEP.

In its sample, this clone was seen many times. The protein given by TCRdb reflects a much larger clone and differs at residue 7 from this DNA's translation, likely from a read error; the protein shown is the DNA's translation. The chain combines TRDV1 with TRDJ1; TRDD3 matches at 13 bases. The V segment lost 3 bases and the J segment 0 bases; nucleotides outside the gene matches: 16. The CDR3 has 21 amino acids. Germline assignment: CDR1 TSWWSYY and CDR2 QGS. CDR3 sequence: CALGDLGGTGGYVIYTDKLIF. Written as DNA, the CDR3 is TGTGCTCTTGGGGATCTGGGCGGTACTGGGGGATACGTCATATACACCGATAAACTCATCTTT.

This clone was seen more than once but under ten times. The V and J genes are TRAV29/DV5 and TRDJ1; 8 bases align to TRDD3. The J gene is not listed in TCRdb, so it was assigned here from a DNA match to germline. Germline V gene sequence: CDR1 NSMFDY, CDR2 ISSIKDK. This CDR3 comprises 16 residues. With V trimmed by 0 bases and J by 5 bases, 12 bases remained unmatched. DNA of the CDR3: TGTGCAGCAAGCGCCCCCGGGGGGGATAAAGAGGATAAACTCATCTTT. Residues: CAASAPGGDKEDKLIF.

On this clone: Only one base separates this from a far larger clonotype, so it likely reflects a read error. Other DNA sequences in this sample translate to the same CDR3. V gene TRDV1 combines with J gene TRDJ1; 7 nucleotides align to TRDD3. CDR1 is TSWWSYY and CDR2 is QGS in the germline V gene. The CDR3 covers 17 residues. The CDR3: CALGDIITVLGTDKLIF. In DNA form, the CDR3 reads TGTGCTCTTGGGGACATTATAACCGTACTGGGGACCGATAAGCTCATCTTT.

On this clone: TCRdb's protein for this DNA is that of a much larger clone and differs from the translation at residue 3, likely a read error; the protein shown is the DNA translation. The rearrangement joins TRDV2 to TRDJ2; tentative D call: TRDD3 (5 bases). TCRdb records no J gene; here it was assigned by comparing the DNA to germline. The CDR3 length is 12 residues. Germline V gene sequence: CDR1 GEAIGNYY, CDR2 EKD. The CDR3 spells CARDTGIAQLFF. In DNA form, the CDR3 reads TGTGCCCGTGACACCGGGATAGCACAACTCTTCTTT.

Comment on this clone: This probably arose from a read error, given a far larger clone one base away. The sample has other DNA sequences that encode this CDR3 too. The rearrangement links TRDV1 to TRDJ1; 9 nucleotides agree with TRDD3. TCRdb leaves out the J gene; it was filled in here by matching the DNA to germline. CDR3 length equals 23 residues. Germline V gene lookup returns CDR1 TSWWSYY and CDR2 QGS. Written as DNA, the CDR3 is TGTGCCCTTGGGGACCCCTCATTCCTAAGGCGAACTGGGGGAACGGGTCCCACCGATAAACTCATCTTT. This gives the protein CALGDPSFLRRTGGTGPTDKLIF.

Concerning this clone: The protein recorded in TCRdb matches a much larger clone and deviates from this DNA's translation at residue 13, suggesting a read error; the protein here is obtained by translating the DNA. CDR3 amino acids: CALGRPSVLGDYADKLIF. CDR3 coding DNA: TGTGCTCTTGGGAGACCTTCAGTACTGGGGGATTACGCCGATAAACTCATCTTT. The chain employs TRDV1 and TRDJ1, with TRDD3 matching over 10 bases. Germline matching of the DNA provided the J gene here, since TCRdb leaves it blank. This CDR3 has 18 amino acids. The trim removed 5 bases at V and 3 bases at J, leaving 15 bases unmatched. Germline-derived CDR1 and CDR2 are TSWWSYY and QGS.

This clone was observed a few times. The protein recorded in TCRdb matches a much larger clone and deviates from this DNA's translation at residue 3, suggesting a read error; the protein here is obtained by translating the DNA. This rearrangement joins TRDV2 to TRDJ1, with TRDD3 matching over 11 bases. Here the J gene came from matching the DNA to germline, since TCRdb omits it. The CDR3 covers 18 residues. In germline, CDR1 is GEAIGNYY, CDR2 EKD. The CDR3 loop reads CARDTLFGGGYGTDKLIF. The CDR3 DNA sequence: TGTGCCCGTGACACCCTATTTGGTGGGGGATACGGGACCGATAAACTCATCTTT.

On this clone itself: TCRdb shows a much larger clone's protein in place of this DNA's translation, and the two differ at residue 20, likely through a read error; the protein shown is translated from the DNA. The V segment is TRDV1, and no J call was made; the table's D call, TRDD3, has no DNA check behind it. Germline V gene data show CDR1 as TSWWSYY and CDR2 as QGS. The length of the CDR3 is 21 residues. CDR3 DNA sequence: TGTGCTCTTGGGGAACCTATTCCTACCCAGCGGGATGAAGGTCCCACCGATAAACTCACCTTT. It codes for CALGEPIPTQRDEGPTDKLTF.

This clone turned up a few times. It differs at one base from a far larger clone, so likely a read error. This CDR3 is also generated by other DNA sequences in the sample. The chain couples TRDV2 to TRDJ1; TRDD3 agrees at 11 bases. The length of the CDR3 is 19 residues. The V gene end was trimmed by 0 bases and the J gene end by 0 bases; junction bases not matched to a gene: 11. The V gene's germline CDR1 is GEAIGNYY and CDR2 EKD. CDR3 sequence (DNA): TGTGCCTGTGACACCGTCGGTGGGGGATACGTGGGGTACACCGATAAACTCATCTTT. Translating gives CACDTVGGGYVGYTDKLIF.

Comment on this clone: A far bigger clonotype differs at one base, so this is likely a read error. The sample carries other DNA sequences with the same CDR3. The chain has TRDV2 and TRDJ1, with 10 bases that match TRDD3. The J gene was missing in TCRdb and was found by matching the end of the DNA to germline. Germline loops: CDR1 GEAIGNYY, CDR2 EKD. The CDR3 contains 18 residues. CDR3 sequence reads: CACDTSTGGSLYTDKLIF. CDR3 coding DNA: TGTGCCTGTGACACCTCCACTGGGGGATCACTGTACACCGACAAACTCATCTTT.

There are a few counts of this clone. TCRdb records a much larger clone's protein for this DNA, with a difference at residue 11 that likely arises from a read error; the protein given is the translation of the DNA. J is TRDJ3 and V is TRDV2; 7 bases align to TRDD3. No J gene was available from TCRdb, and it was assigned here by a germline match of the DNA. Germline loops: CDR1 GEAIGNYY, CDR2 EKD. The ends lost 3 bases at V and 2 bases at J; junction bases unmatched: 24. The CDR3 length is 23 residues. The CDR3 region has the DNA TGTGCCTGTGACGCGGGGTTAGAGGTACTGGAGGATACGCCGGCCTGGGACACCCGACAGATGTTTTTC. Translated, it gives CACDAGLEVLEDTPAWDTRQMFF.

Notes on this clone: This likely traces to a read error, being one base from a far larger clone. Other DNA sequences in this specimen translate into the identical CDR3. The chain employs TRDV1 and TRDJ1; the match to TRDD3 covers 13 bases. Since TCRdb gives no J gene, matching the DNA to germline was used here to assign it. Per germline, CDR1 TSWWSYY and CDR2 QGS. The CDR3 is 21 residues long. V was pared by 7 bases and J by 3 bases, with 23 bases of the junction left unmatched. The CDR3 nucleotides are TGTGCTCTTGAGAGGCCTTCCTACGAGCGACTGGGGGATACGGAGGCCGATAAACTCATCTTT. Its protein is CALERPSYERLGDTEADKLIF.

As for this clone: This DNA's translation and the protein TCRdb lists, from a much larger clone, do not match at residue 8, likely due to a read error; the protein shown is translated from the DNA. This rearrangement joins TRDV2 to TRDJ1; TRDD3 matches 10 bases. TCRdb carries no J gene annotation; the J gene was assigned here by matching the DNA with germline. There are 16 residues in the CDR3. J was trimmed by 9 bases and V by 0 bases; bases with no gene match: 12. CDR1 and CDR2 from the germline V gene are GEAIGNYY and EKD. The DNA for the CDR3 is TGTGCCTGTGACACCCTTCCCCGCCTGGGGGATAATGAACTCATCTTT. Protein product: CACDTLPRLGDNELIF.

This clone came up a few times. The TCRdb record carries a much larger clone's protein, which differs from this DNA's translation at residue 5; a read error is the likely cause, and the protein listed here is the DNA translation. The chain carries TRDV1 and TRDJ1; 8 bases match TRDD3. The junction had 25 bases not matched to a gene; V was cut back by 4 bases and J by 0 bases. Looked up from germline, CDR1 is TSWWSYY and CDR2 is QGS. CDR3 length: 22 amino acids. CDR3: CALGGDWPSAWWGIHYTDKLIF. CDR3 nucleotide sequence: TGTGCTCTTGGGGGAGATTGGCCTTCCGCGTGGTGGGGGATCCACTACACCGATAAACTCATCTTT.

This clone was recorded a few times. TCRdb assigns this DNA the protein of a much larger clone, which departs from its translation at residue 9; this likely reflects a read error, and the protein shown comes from translating the DNA. Written as DNA, the CDR3 is TGTGCCTGTGACACGCTACTGGGGGGTAACACCGATAAACTCATCTTT. Translating gives CACDTLLGGNTDKLIF. The rearrangement joins TRDV2 to TRDJ1; 8 bases line up with TRDD3. The J gene was not available in TCRdb and was assigned here by matching the DNA to germline segments. This CDR3 is built from 16 residues. Germline V gives CDR1 GEAIGNYY, CDR2 EKD. V trimming: 1 base; J trimming: 0 bases; junction bases outside the gene matches: 6.

Many counts were recorded for this clone. The chain has TRDV1 and TRDJ1, with a tentative D call TRDD2 (6 bases). The CDR3 has 22 amino acids. Germline values: CDR1 TSWWSYY, CDR2 QGS. The V end lost 5 bases, the J end lost 2 bases, and 36 bases lay between the germline ends. The CDR3: CALGIQAFPVLGVLPGTDKLIF. CDR3 nucleotides: TGTGCTCTTGGGATACAGGCCTTCCCGGTACTCGGGGTTCTTCCGGGGACCGATAAACTCATCTTT.

This clone has a handful of counts. The protein held in TCRdb is that of a much larger clone and does not match this DNA's translation at residue 14, likely because of a read error; the protein shown is translated from the DNA. The V call is TRDV1, the J call TRDJ1, with D tentatively TRDD2 (7 bases). Germline CDR1 is TSWWSYY and CDR2 is QGS. Trimming took 3 bases from V and 3 from J, leaving 26 bases between them. This CDR3 has 19 amino acids. CDR3 nucleotide sequence: TGTGCTCTTGGGGATGACTATACGTGGGGGTTCCTACCCGCCGATAAACTCATCTTT. The encoded protein is CALGDDYTWGFLPADKLIF.

This clone was seen at least ten times. Other DNA variants within this sample encode the same CDR3. V gene TRDV2 combines with J gene TRDJ1, with a possible D match to TRDD3 (6 bases). The V and J ends lost 0 bases and 1 base respectively, with 8 bases between them. In germline, CDR1 is GEAIGNYY, CDR2 EKD. The length of the CDR3 is 14 residues. The CDR3 nucleotides are TGTGCCTGTGACACCGTACTGGGCACCGATAAACTCATCTTT. It yields the protein CACDTVLGTDKLIF.

A few counts support this clone. The protein in TCRdb stems from a much larger clone and differs at residue 5 from this DNA's translation, likely a read error; here the protein is translated from the DNA. The V and J genes are TRDV2 and TRDJ1, with 11 bases matching TRDD3. TCRdb does not report a J gene; here it was assigned by matching the DNA to germline references. Trimming cost V 3 bases and J 3 bases; bases outside gene matches: 23. This CDR3 has 21 amino acids. The germline V gene has CDR1 GEAIGNYY and CDR2 EKD. The CDR3 bases are TGTGCCTGTGACGCGATCGCCGGAACCCACACTGGGGGATATGGCGCCGATAAACTCATCTTT. Its protein product is CACDAIAGTHTGGYGADKLIF.

This clone was counted many times. The V gene is TRDV1, the J gene TRDJ1; tentative D call: TRDD3 (6 bases). Germline values: CDR1 TSWWSYY, CDR2 QGS. Trimming took 4 bases from V and 0 from J, leaving 33 bases between them. The CDR3 is 22 amino acids. The CDR3 is CALGGKLGAPRTGWRYTDKLIF. CDR3 nucleotide sequence: TGTGCTCTTGGGGGTAAACTAGGGGCCCCCCGTACTGGGTGGCGTTACACCGATAAACTCATCTTT.

This clone occurred a few times. This DNA's translation and the protein TCRdb lists, from a much larger clone, do not match at residue 17, likely due to a read error; the protein shown is translated from the DNA. V gene assignment gives TRDV2, but the J gene was left uncalled; the table's D call TRDD3 went unverified against the DNA. The CDR3 length is 19 residues. Germline loops: CDR1 GEAIGNYY, CDR2 EKD. The CDR3 bases are TGTGCCTGTGACACCGGGGGGCTGACTGGGGGTCTAAACACCGATAAACCCATCTTT. It specifies CACDTGGLTGGLNTDKPIF.

As regards this clone: TCRdb records a much larger clone's protein for this DNA, with a difference at residue 10 that likely arises from a read error; the protein given is the translation of the DNA. V is TRDV1 and J is TRDJ1; 13 bases map to TRDD3. Looked up from germline, CDR1 is TSWWSYY and CDR2 is QGS. Trimming took 3 bases from V and 0 from J; bases not matched to a gene: 22. CDR3 size: 23 residues. The CDR3 reads CALGDPTPSHTGGYAGYTDKLIF. In DNA form, the CDR3 reads TGTGCTCTTGGGGACCCGACCCCATCCCATACTGGGGGATACGCGGGGTACACCGATAAACTCATCTTT.

This clone was counted only a few times. A far larger clone is a single base away, which makes a read error likely. This same CDR3 is encoded by further DNA sequences in the sample. This CDR3 reads CALGETWGPSGKYTDKLIF. CDR3 sequence (DNA): TGTGCTCTTGGAGAAACGTGGGGTCCCTCAGGGAAGTACACCGATAAACTCATCTTT. The V gene is TRDV1, the J gene TRDJ1, with D perhaps TRDD3 (5 bases). TCRdb is silent on the J gene; assignment here came from matching the DNA to germline. Trimming took 6 bases from V and 0 from J, leaving 26 bases between them. The CDR3 is made up of 19 amino acids. Germline loops: CDR1 TSWWSYY, CDR2 QGS.